The rows below give T cell receptor beta chains drawn from one sample of a study of Ad26.COV2.S vaccination and SARS-CoV-2 variants. The data were produced by immunoSEQ multiplex PCR, yet TCRdb's version contains in-frame clones alone and is incomplete. The table lists about 680,000 clones, 80% to 90% of them singletons. Sequencing was performed on peripheral blood, taken in a trial of Ad26.COV2.S vaccine versus placebo. These receptors were collected from a person between 18 and 65 years old who received the Ad26.COV2.S COVID-19 vaccine or a placebo. CDR3s include the opening cysteine and the closing phenylalanine or tryptophan. D genes are given only for firm matches. Part of the rows lack a size; the others show once, few, many or a class for expanded clones.

TRBV7-8	TRBJ2-5	-	-	CASSSPVGLAQYF	TGTGCCAGCAGCTCACCTGTCGGACTCGCCCAGTACTTC
TRBV30	TRBJ2-5	-	TRBD2	CAWSVHREVQETQYF	TGTGCCTGGAGTGTACACCGGGAGGTGCAAGAGACCCAGTACTTC
TRBV5-8	TRBJ1-1	-	-	CASSSIPGTEAFF	TGTGCCAGCAGTTCTATACCGGGCACTGAAGCTTTCTTT
TRBV6-6	TRBJ2-7	-	TRBD1	CASSYVPGGYEQYF	TGTGCCAGCAGTTACGTTCCAGGGGGCTACGAGCAGTACTTC
TRBV7-9	TRBJ2-3	-	TRBD2	CASSPALGSGVTDTQYF	TGTGCCAGCAGCCCGGCTTTAGGAAGCGGGGTCACAGATACGCAGTATTTT
TRBV5-6	TRBJ1-1	once	-	CASSFLGRAEAFF	TGTGCCAGCAGCTTTTTGGGGAGGGCTGAAGCTTTCTTT
TRBV9	TRBJ1-2	-	TRBD1	CASTVGQTNGYTF	TGTGCCAGCACCGTGGGACAGACAAATGGCTACACCTTC
TRBV7-8	TRBJ2-7	once	TRBD1	CASSLGVSSDRGYSYEQYF	TGTGCCAGCAGCTTAGGTGTAAGTTCAGACAGGGGATATTCCTACGAGCAGTACTTC
TRBV11-2	TRBJ2-3	once	TRBD2	CASSSGLVADTQYF	TGTGCCAGCAGCTCGGGACTAGTCGCAGATACGCAGTATTTT
TRBV14	TRBJ1-1	-	-	CASSLLPTTLEAFF	TGTGCCAGCAGCTTACTTCCCACGACACTTGAAGCTTTCTTT
TRBV7-9	TRBJ1-2	-	TRBD1	CASSWDRGDYGYTF	TGTGCCAGCAGCTGGGACAGGGGGGACTATGGCTACACCTTC
TRBV19	TRBJ1-5	-	-	CASSPEAGGVSNQPQHF	TGTGCCAGTAGTCCCGAGGCGGGGGGGGTAAGCAATCAGCCCCAGCATTTT
TRBV11-2	TRBJ1-2	-	TRBD1	CASSLDRGRVGYTF	TGTGCCAGCAGCTTGGACAGGGGAAGAGTTGGCTACACCTTC
TRBV7-2	TRBJ2-1	-	-	CASSLQQGGNEQFF	TGTGCCAGCAGCTTACAACAGGGCGGGAATGAGCAGTTCTTC
TRBV6-6	TRBJ1-1	-	TRBD1	CASSLGETGKAFF	TGTGCCAGCAGTCTGGGGGAGACAGGGAAAGCTTTCTTT
TRBV11-2	TRBJ1-4	-	-	CASSPLGVSNEKLFF	TGTGCCAGCAGCCCCTTAGGGGTCAGTAATGAAAAACTGTTTTTT